The rows below give T cell receptor beta chains drawn from one sample of a study of beta chain features in type 1 diabetes. Only in-frame clones appear in the TCRdb table, and some are missing; sequencing was by immunoSEQ multiplex PCR. The data show around 430,000 clones, 30% seen once. Sequenced material: naive CD4+ T cells from blood. Source of these receptors: a man aged 18-30 years in good health. Each CDR3 is given with its conserved first and last residue. A D gene is named only where the DNA matches it firmly. Some rows mark clone size as missing; the rest say once, few, many or name a class of expanded clone.

abundance	d_gene	j_gene	v_gene	CDR3nt	CDR3aa
few	-	TRBJ2-7	TRBV30	TGTGCCTGTTCCCCAGGTTTTTACGAGCAGTACTTC	CACSPGFYEQYF
-	TRBD1	TRBJ2-5	TRBV29-1	TGCAGCGTTTCAGGGGGCGAAGAGACCCAGTACTTC	CSVSGGEETQYF
few	-	TRBJ2-1	TRBV30	TGTGCCTGGAGGGCCAGCCGTAAGCATAACAATTGGCAGTTCTTC	CAWRASRKHNNWQFF
few	-	TRBJ1-4	TRBV30	TGTGCCTGGAGCCTCGGGGACGATGAAAAACTGTTTTTT	CAWSLGDDEKLFF
-	TRBD2	TRBJ2-3	TRBV7-7	TGTGCTAGCAGCTTACTAGCGGGGCACACAGATACGCAGTATTTT	CASSLLAGHTDTQYF
-	-	TRBJ2-3	TRBV28	TGTGCCAGCAGTTTGACGGCCACCACAGATACGCAGTATTTT	CASSLTATTDTQYF
few	-	TRBJ2-5	TRBV29-1	TGCAGCGTCGGGGTAGCCGACCCGGAGACCCAGTACTTC	CSVGVADPETQYF
-	TRBD1	TRBJ1-5	TRBV15	TGTGCCACCAGGATAACAGGGGGCAATCAGCCCCAGCATTTT	CATRITGGNQPQHF
few	-	TRBJ2-1	TRBV7-9	TGTGCCAGCAGCTTGCATGAGCAGTTCTTC	CASSLHEQFF
-	-	TRBJ1-4	TRBV2	TGTGCCAGCAGTGAAGAGAGTGCTGAAAAACTGTTTTTT	CASSEESAEKLFF
-	-	TRBJ2-7	TRBV30	TGTGCCTGGAGTGTACTAAGCAATCGGAGAACCTACGAGCAGTACTTC	CAWSVLSNRRTYEQYF
-	-	TRBJ2-7	TRBV7-2	TGTGCCAGCAGCTTAGATAGTGGGGAGCCCTATGAGCAGTACTTC	CASSLDSGEPYEQYF
-	TRBD2	TRBJ2-1	TRBV7-2	TGTGCCAGCAGCTTAGGCCCCGGACTAGCGTACAATGAGCAGTTCTTC	CASSLGPGLAYNEQFF
few	-	TRBJ1-2	TRBV9	TGTGCCAGCAGTGCGGTTCCGGCTTCCCACTATGGCTACACCTTC	CASSAVPASHYGYTF
-	TRBD1	TRBJ2-1	TRBV4-1	TGCGCCAGCAGCCAAGATACCGGGACAGGGGGCCACAATGAGCAGTTCTTC	CASSQDTGTGGHNEQFF
few	-	TRBJ2-5	TRBV29-1	TGCAGCGCCATCCCGGGACCACAAGAGACCCAGTACTTC	CSAIPGPQETQYF
-	-	TRBJ2-4	TRBV4-3	TGCGCCAGCAGCCAAGTAGGCACAGGCATTCAGTACTTC	CASSQVGTGIQYF
few	-	TRBJ1-4	TRBV30	TGTGCCTGGAGTGTACACGGGATCGATGAAAAACTGTTTTTT	CAWSVHGIDEKLFF
few	TRBD2	TRBJ2-7	TRBV2	TGTGCCGGGAGGACTAGCGGGAGGGGAGGCTCCTACGAGCAGTACTTC	CAGRTSGRGGSYEQYF
few	TRBD2	TRBJ2-1	TRBV30	TGTGCCTTCACCCGGTTAGCGGGAGGGCCCAATGAGCAGTTCTTC	CAFTRLAGGPNEQFF
-	-	TRBJ2-6	TRBV28	TGTGCCAGCAGAGCTGCGGGTTCTGGGGCCAACGTCCTGACTTTC	CASRAAGSGANVLTF
-	TRBD1	TRBJ2-5	TRBV29-1	TGCAGCTTTGAAGTACAGGGGCTGGAGACCCAGTACTTC	CSFEVQGLETQYF
-	TRBD1	TRBJ1-2	TRBV9	TGTGCCAGCAGCGTAGACCCGACAGGGGGCGGCTACACCTTC	CASSVDPTGGGYTF
-	TRBD1	TRBJ1-2	TRBV29-1	TGCAGCGTCGGGTTCGGGACAGGGATCGGCTACACCTTC	CSVGFGTGIGYTF
-	TRBD1	TRBJ2-5	TRBV7-8	TGTGCCAGCAGCTTAGCGACAGGGGCCCGCCAAGAGACCCAGTACTTC	CASSLATGARQETQYF
few	-	TRBJ1-1	TRBV7-9	TGTGCCAGCAGCTTTCAACAAAACACTGAAGCTTTCTTT	CASSFQQNTEAFF
few	-	TRBJ1-1	TRBV7-2	TGTGCCAGCAGCTTCTATCGGAGCACTGAAGCTTTCTTT	CASSFYRSTEAFF
once	TRBD2	TRBJ2-1	TRBV4-1	TGCGCCAGCAGCTCGGGACTAGCGGGAGGCAATGAGCAGTTCTTC	CASSSGLAGGNEQFF
few	-	TRBJ2-5	TRBV4-1	TGCGCCAGCAGCCGCTCGGCTACAGCTCAAGAGACCCAGTACTTC	CASSRSATAQETQYF
-	TRBD1	TRBJ2-7	TRBV11-2	TGTGCCAGCAGCTTGAGTCTGGGACAGATTTCCTACGAGCAGTACTTC	CASSLSLGQISYEQYF
-	TRBD2	TRBJ2-7	TRBV30	TGTGCCTGGAGTACCCCTACGACTAGCGGGACCTACGAGCAGTACTTC	CAWSTPTTSGTYEQYF
-	TRBD2	TRBJ2-1	TRBV10-3	TGTGCCATCACTGCCGGGACTAGCGCCGACAATGAGCAGTTCTTC	CAITAGTSADNEQFF
-	-	TRBJ1-2	TRBV7-2	TGTGCCAGCAGCATCGACTATGGCTACACCTTC	CASSIDYGYTF